Following are 20 T cell receptor beta chains from one sample sequenced in a study of blood T cells in healthy people across ages. Through a sample-barcoded 5' primer and a J-beta primer mix, a second PCR was run for roughly 7 to 12 cycles. TCRdb independently ran MiXCR on the 5' RACE reads; one entry per CDR3 protein. The sample yields over a million distinct CDR3 sequences, roughly 59% seen once. Sequencing was carried out using blood. These receptors originate from a man in his late teens or twenties in good health.

This clonotype was seen a few times. V usage is TRBV4-1 and J usage is TRBJ1-1; 7 nucleotides align to TRBD1. Per germline, CDR1 MGHRA and CDR2 YSYEKL. This CDR3 comprises 15 residues. Trimming at V came to 2 bases and at J to 5 bases, leaving 8 bases not matched to a gene. The CDR3: CASSQPTTGRTEAFF. The DNA of the CDR3 is TGCGCCAGCAGCCAACCCACGACAGGGAGGACTGAAGCTTTCTTT.

The gene calls are TRBV12-3 or TRBV12-4 and TRBJ2-6; D is undetermined. The CDR3 contains 17 residues. Between the trimmed V and J ends, which lost 2 bases and 0 bases, there was a span of 11 bases. CDR3 DNA sequence: TGTGCCAGCAGTTTAAAGGTTCTTCACTCTGGGGCCAACGTCCTGACTTTC. Translation: CASSLKVLHSGANVLTF.

The genes are TRBV20-1 and TRBJ2-7; tentatively, D is TRBD2 (5 bases). The CDR3 spans 14 residues. CDR1 and CDR2 from the germline V gene are DFQATT and SNEGSKA (reference sequence). V lost 5 bases to trimming and J lost 2 bases, with 16 bases between them. The CDR3 nucleotides read TGCAGTGCTGGACTTGGGTTACGCGCCTACGAGCAGTACTTC. Protein: CSAGLGLRAYEQYF.

This clonotype was observed a handful of times. The chain joins TRBV7-9 to TRBJ2-6; TRBD1 might be the D (5 bases). V lost 1 base to trimming and J lost 0 bases, with 13 bases between them. The CDR3 is 18 amino acids. Germline values: CDR1 SEHNR, CDR2 FQNEAQ (reference sequence). CDR3 coding DNA: TGTGCCAGCAGCTTAGGTTCTCAGGGTCCCTCTGGGGCCAACGTCCTGACTTTC. This codes for CASSLGSQGPSGANVLTF.

This chain joins TRBV10-3 and TRBJ2-5; D uncertain. V lost 2 bases to trimming and J lost 5 bases, with 9 bases between them. The CDR3 has 13 residues. Germline V gene data show CDR1 as ENHRY and CDR2 as SYGVKD. CDR3 sequence (DNA): TGTGCCATCAGTGAGGACCCAGGCGAGACCCAGTACTTC. Translation: CAISEDPGETQYF.

The rearrangement joins TRBV5-1 to TRBJ1-2, with D uncertain. Trimming took 1 base from V and 2 from J, leaving 9 bases between them. The CDR3 spans 14 residues. Germline CDR1 is SGHRS and CDR2 is YFSETQ. The CDR3 protein is CASSLTVSNYGYTF. The CDR3 region has the DNA TGCGCCAGCAGCTTGACAGTATCAAACTATGGCTACACCTTC. Full variable domain (remainder filled in from reference TRBV5-1 and TRBJ1-2): KAGVTQTPRYLIKTRGQQVTLSCSPISGHRSVSWYQQTPGQGLQFLFEYFSETQRNKGNFPGRFSGRQFSNSRSEMNVSTLELGDSALYLCASSLTVSNYGYTFGSGTRLTVV.

The V gene is TRBV10-3, the J gene TRBJ2-1; 7 positions agree with TRBD1. This CDR3 contains 15 residues. The V gene end was trimmed by 2 bases and the J gene end by 2 bases; junction bases not matched to a gene: 3. CDR1 and CDR2 (germline): ENHRY, SYGVKD. CDR3 nucleotides: TGTGCCATCAGTGAGGGGACAGCACCCTACAATGAGCAGTTCTTC. It is translated as CAISEGTAPYNEQFF.

The chain carries TRBV30 and TRBJ1-2, with D unresolved. The germline V gene encodes CDR1 GTSNPN and CDR2 SVGIG (reference sequence). V was pared by 3 bases and J by 3 bases, with 8 bases between. CDR3 length equals 12 residues. CDR3: CAWRGPDYGYTF. The CDR3, as DNA: TGTGCCTGGAGAGGGCCTGACTATGGCTACACCTTC.

This clonotype was detected a few times. The chain carries TRBV12-3 or TRBV12-4 and TRBJ2-1, with 11 bases matching TRBD2. With 5 bases clipped from V and 6 bases from J, the junction kept 6 bases outside the gene matches. The CDR3 consists of 15 residues. Here the CDR3 reads CASSLPGTSGNEQFF. CDR3 DNA: TGTGCCAGCAGTCTACCCGGGACTAGCGGCAATGAGCAGTTCTTC.

The V call is TRBV3-1, the J call TRBJ1-1; 8 bases map to TRBD1. The germline CDR1 and CDR2 sequences are LGHDT and YNNKEL (reference sequence). V shed 7 bases and J 8 bases; nucleotides not matched to a gene: 9. This CDR3 has 13 residues. CDR3 amino acids: CASNRQGRTEAFF. The CDR3 DNA sequence: TGTGCCAGCAACCGACAGGGGAGGACCGAAGCTTTCTTT.

This chain uses TRBV28 with TRBJ2-4; D is perhaps TRBD1 (6 bases). The better agreement between TRBJ2-7 and the DNA end casts doubt on the J call. The germline CDR1 and CDR2 sequences are MDHEN and SYDVKM. CDR3 length: 12 residues. This CDR3 reads CASNSGVYEQYF. CDR3 in DNA: TGTGCCAGCAACTCAGGGGTCTACGAGCAGTACTTC.

The table lists this clonotype with a few counts. The chain couples TRBV7-2 to TRBJ1-2; 10 positions match TRBD1. Germline V gene sequence: CDR1 SGHTA, CDR2 FQGNSA. The J segment lost 4 bases and the V segment lost 4 bases, leaving 6 bases of the junction unmatched. The CDR3 totals 15 residues. The CDR3 reads CASSSGTGEFYGYTF. As DNA, the CDR3 is TGTGCCAGCAGCTCCGGGACAGGGGAGTTCTATGGCTACACCTTC.

The chain recombines TRBV6-5 with TRBJ1-5, with 7 bases fitting TRBD1. The CDR3 has 13 amino acids. V lost 6 bases and J lost 5; bases outside the gene matches: 4. Germline V gene data show CDR1 as MNHEY and CDR2 as SVGAGI. The CDR3 loop reads CASSQGEYQPQHF. For the CDR3, the DNA is TGTGCCAGCAGCCAGGGGGAGTATCAGCCCCAGCATTTT.

The chain carries TRBV6-1 and TRBJ1-2; TRBD1 matches 7 bases. CDR3 size: 15 residues. Looked up from germline, CDR1 is MNHNS and CDR2 is SASEGT. The J segment lost 4 bases and the V segment lost 1 base, leaving 6 bases of the junction unmatched. CDR3 coding DNA: TGTGCCAGCAGTGAAGGGGCAGGGGGTGGCTATGGCTACACCTTC. Translation gives CASSEGAGGGYGYTF.

The rearrangement uses TRBV24-1 and TRBJ2-3; D possibly corresponds to TRBD2 (5 bases). The germline CDR1 and CDR2 sequences are KGHDR and SFDVKD. V dropped 4 bases and J dropped 0 bases, with 13 bases sitting between them. The CDR3 runs to 16 residues. The CDR3 region has the DNA TGTGCCACCAGTGAACCCGCGGAGGCAAGCACAGATACGCAGTATTTT. This sequence encodes CATSEPAEASTDTQYF.

The table lists this clonotype with a few counts. This sequence joins TRBV29-1 and TRBJ2-2, with D perhaps being TRBD1 or TRBD2 (5 bases each). The CDR3 is 17 amino acids. V lost 4 bases and J 1 base, leaving 19 bases between the germline ends. Germline lookup yields CDR1 SQVTM and CDR2 ANQGSEA. This CDR3 reads CSVVAVGQGENTGELFF. The CDR3 nucleotides read TGCAGCGTTGTTGCCGTGGGGCAGGGAGAGAACACCGGGGAGCTGTTTTTT.

Only a few counts were recorded for this clonotype. The chain employs TRBV6-1 and TRBJ1-5; TRBD1 matches 10 bases. Unmatched junction bases numbered 9, after V lost 7 bases and J lost 3 bases. The CDR3 runs 16 residues. CDR1 MNHNS and CDR2 SASEGT come from the germline V gene. The CDR3 DNA is TGTGCCAGCACCACCGGGACAGGGGATCACAATCAGCCCCAGCATTTT. This translates into CASTTGTGDHNQPQHF.

This clonotype was picked up a small number of times. The CDR3 DNA reads TGTGCCAGCTCACGGAGAGGTGGGACATTGGACTATGGCTACACCTTC. It yields the protein CASSRRGGTLDYGYTF. The J gene is TRBJ1-2, the V gene TRBV18; TRBD1 might be the D (6 bases). Germline V lookup: CDR1 KGHSH, CDR2 LQKENI. The ends were cut back, 4 bases at V and 3 bases at J, with 18 bases in the middle. This CDR3 contains 16 residues.

This clonotype appeared once. Mismatch with germline at one junction end may stem from a read error. The chain has TRBV5-6 and TRBJ2-7; tentative D call: TRBD2 (5 bases). Germline-derived CDR1 and CDR2 are SGHDT and YYEEEE. The CDR3 loop spans 16 amino acids. The CDR3 nucleotides read TGTGTCAGCAGCTTGGGAGAGGTCGTCCGACGCTACGAGCAGTACTTC. Residues: CVSSLGEVVRRYEQYF.

The V gene is TRBV28, the J gene TRBJ2-3; D might be TRBD2 (6 bases). The CDR3 contains 14 residues. Germline CDR1 reads MDHEN; CDR2 reads SYDVKM. V gave up 5 bases and J gave up 4 bases, with 13 bases separating them. CDR3 bases: TGTGCCAGCAGTCCCCGGGGGAAGTCAGATACGCAGTATTTT. Protein product: CASSPRGKSDTQYF.